This T cell receptor beta chain was sequenced in a study of T cell responses to AZD1222 COVID-19 vaccine. Comments on this clone: Its antigen is unknown.

Overall study results and limits: Unmutated variant regions are reportedly the target of nearly half of TCRs that are spike-specific. Most donors were white British and more were female, and clonal diversity was possibly underestimated.

Data came from immunoSEQ multiplex PCR; TCRdb stores just in-frame clones and leaves some out. Of under 150,000 clones listed, 70% to 90% are singletons. The CDR3 length is 14 residues. Trimming shortened V by 4 bases and J by 8 bases, and 16 bases separated the two germline ends. Germline values: CDR1 KGHDR, CDR2 SFDVKD. This TCR was recovered from an adult in good health. J is TRBJ1-2 and V is TRBV24-1, with D perhaps TRBD1 (5 bases). Specimen: peripheral blood, collected on day 0 of AZD1222 vaccination. The CDR3: CATSDPRTGPGYTF. The DNA of the CDR3 is TGTGCCACCAGTGACCCTCGGACGGGACCGGGCTACACCTTC.